A selection of T cell receptor beta chains follows, all from one sample in a study of T cells in Graves' hyperthyroidism and ophthalmopathy. TCRdb re-called the multiplex PCR reads with MiXCR, one entry per CDR3 protein. The table records over 400,000 distinct CDR3 sequences, less than 25% of them present only once. Material: blood. The receptor source for this set is a woman aged 70 to 79 with Graves' ophthalmopathy. Both conserved end residues are part of each CDR3. A D gene is named only where the DNA matches it firmly. Size tells how often a clone was seen (once, few, many) or the class of an expanded clone, and some rows leave it out.

clone_size	v_call	j_call	d_call	cdr3_nt	cdr3_aa
.	TRBV5-1	TRBJ2-3	.	TGCGCCAGCAGCCCGGGTGGGGCGGCCGTTGATACGCAGTATTTT	CASSPGGAAVDTQYF
.	TRBV19	TRBJ2-3	TRBD1	TGTGCCAGTAGGAACAGGGGCCATGCAGATACGCAGTATTTT	CASRNRGHADTQYF
many	TRBV27	TRBJ1-2	.	TGTGCCAGCAGTTTAGGCCGGTCTTTATCCTATGGCTACACCTTC	CASSLGRSLSYGYTF
many	TRBV20-1	TRBJ2-1	TRBD2	TGCAGTGCGTCGCGGGAGGGCCCCAGGAATGAGCAGTTCTTC	CSASREGPRNEQFF
few	TRBV3-1	TRBJ1-4	TRBD1	TGTGCCGTCGGGACAGCTTCTGAAAAACTGTTTTTT	CAVGTASEKLFF
many	TRBV7-2	TRBJ2-3	.	TGTGCCAGCAGCCCAGGGCTTTATGATACGCAGTATTTT	CASSPGLYDTQYF
few	TRBV6-5	TRBJ1-2	.	TGTGCCAGCAGTTACTCTGAAGGCTACCGGTCGAAAGGCTACACCTTC	CASSYSEGYRSKGYTF
many	TRBV28	TRBJ1-5	.	TGTGCCAGCAGTTATCAGGGCCTCGGGCCCAATCAGCCCCAGCATTTT	CASSYQGLGPNQPQHF
.	TRBV5-4	TRBJ2-7	.	TGTGCCAGCAGCTTGGAATTCATAGGCCACGAGCAGTACTTC	CASSLEFIGHEQYF
.	TRBV12-3/TRBV12-4	TRBJ2-3	TRBD1	TGTGCCAGCAGTAGACAGGGGCCAGATACGCAGTATTTT	CASSRQGPDTQYF
.	TRBV12-3/TRBV12-4	TRBJ1-5	.	TGTGCCAGCAGTTTTTGGGGCTACAATCAGCCCCAGCATTTT	CASSFWGYNQPQHF
many	TRBV27	TRBJ2-1	.	TGTGCCAGCGCCAAACAAGTCCTCAATGAGCAGTTCTTC	CASAKQVLNEQFF
few	TRBV29-1	TRBJ2-1	.	TGCAGCCCCAAGGGACGGAACAATGAGCAGTTCTTC	CSPKGRNNEQFF
.	TRBV18	TRBJ1-4	.	TGTGCCAGCTCACCAAACAGGGTTAATGAAAAACTGTTTTTT	CASSPNRVNEKLFF
.	TRBV6-1	TRBJ2-2	TRBD1	TGTGCCAGCAGTGGTGGTCGGACAGGGCAAGGCACCGGGGAGCTGTTTTTT	CASSGGRTGQGTGELFF
.	TRBV5-1	TRBJ1-5	TRBD1	TGCGCCAGCAGCCAAGGGACAGAAAGCAATCAGCCCCAGCATTTT	CASSQGTESNQPQHF
many	TRBV2	TRBJ2-5	.	TGTGCCAGCAGTGAAATGGGGGTCCAAGAGACCCAGTACTTC	CASSEMGVQETQYF
.	TRBV6-1	TRBJ1-2	TRBD1	TGTGCCAGCAGTGAAGCTTGGGGACAGGGGTTCGGCTACACCTTC	CASSEAWGQGFGYTF
many	TRBV11-1	TRBJ2-1	.	TGTGCCAGCAGTCCCCCCGGGAGCTCCTACAATGAGCAGTTCTTC	CASSPPGSSYNEQFF
many	TRBV12-3/TRBV12-4	TRBJ1-6	.	TGTGCCAGCAGTTTAGAGACAGGTGGAAATTCACCCCTCCACTTT	CASSLETGGNSPLHF
many	TRBV25-1	TRBJ1-1	.	TGTGCCAGCAGAAAGACACTAAACACTGAAGCTTTCTTT	CASRKTLNTEAFF
few	TRBV12-3/TRBV12-4	TRBJ1-2	TRBD1	TGTGCCAGCAGCTCACCGGGACAGGGTAATGGCTACACCTTC	CASSSPGQGNGYTF
.	TRBV3-1	TRBJ1-1	TRBD1	TGTGCCAGCAACCCTTCAGGGGGGAACACTGAAGCTTTCTTT	CASNPSGGNTEAFF
few	TRBV5-1	TRBJ2-5	.	TGCGCCAGCAGCTTGAGGGCAGGGGAGGCCCAAGAGACCCAGTACTTC	CASSLRAGEAQETQYF
few	TRBV3-1	TRBJ1-4	.	TGTGCCAGCAGCCAGAATATGGTGGCAACTAATGAAAAACTGTTTTTT	CASSQNMVATNEKLFF
many	TRBV3-1	TRBJ1-1	.	TGTGCCAGCAGCCAAGGAGGGGTACGTGAAGCTTTCTTT	CASSQGGVREAFF
.	TRBV5-1	TRBJ2-3	.	TGCGCCAGCAGCCCCTCGAGGGGAAGCCCTAGCACAGATACGCAGTATTTT	CASSPSRGSPSTDTQYF
.	TRBV30	TRBJ1-6	TRBD1	TGTGCCTGGAGTGCCTGGACAGGGAGCTCCTATAATTCACCCCTCCACTTT	CAWSAWTGSSYNSPLHF
many	TRBV6-1	TRBJ2-1	.	TGTGCCAGCTCCGAACGGGGTGAGCAGTTCTTC	CASSERGEQFF
.	TRBV20-1	TRBJ1-2	.	TGCAGTGCTAGTTCTTCATTCCCAGGCTACACCTTC	CSASSSFPGYTF
.	TRBV7-9	TRBJ2-2	.	TGTGCCAGCAGCAGGGAGGACCTAGGGGCCGGGGAGCTGTTTTTT	CASSREDLGAGELFF
.	TRBV30	TRBJ1-2	.	TGTGCCTTCCCGCCGACAGGCGCTGGCTATGGCTACACCTTC	CAFPPTGAGYGYTF
few	TRBV2	TRBJ1-6	.	TGTGCCAGCAGTGATTGGGAGAGCTCCTATAATTCACCCCTCCACTTT	CASSDWESSYNSPLHF
.	TRBV7-9	TRBJ2-7	.	TGTGCCAGCAGCGACCCAGGGCCCCACTACTCCTACGAGCAGTACTTC	CASSDPGPHYSYEQYF
few	TRBV28	TRBJ1-1	.	TGTGCCAGCAGTTTCGGCGGAAGGGGGAGGACTGAAGCTTTCTTT	CASSFGGRGRTEAFF
.	TRBV7-9	TRBJ2-2	TRBD2	TGTGCCAGCAGTTCCGGACTAGCGGGGACCGGGGAGCTGTTTTTT	CASSSGLAGTGELFF
few	TRBV10-3	TRBJ1-1	.	TGTGCCATCGGCAGATCGTACACTGAAGCTTTCTTT	CAIGRSYTEAFF
.	TRBV7-8	TRBJ2-3	.	TGTGCCAGCAGCTTAGCACCAACGGCGGGGTTTTCTAGCACAGATACGCAGTATTTT	CASSLAPTAGFSSTDTQYF
many	TRBV29-1	TRBJ1-1	.	TGCAGCGTTGAACCCAGGAGTATGAACACTGAAGCTTTCTTT	CSVEPRSMNTEAFF
many	TRBV28	TRBJ1-5	.	TGTGCCAGCTTACTGGGACAAAAATATAGCAATCAGCCCCAGCATTTT	CASLLGQKYSNQPQHF
.	TRBV7-2	TRBJ1-3	.	TGTGCCAGCAGCTCACGGACCCTCTCTGGAAACACCATATATTTT	CASSSRTLSGNTIYF
.	TRBV7-2	TRBJ2-5	TRBD1	TGTGCCAGCTCACTGCGGACAGGGATACAAGAGACCCAGTACTTC	CASSLRTGIQETQYF
many	TRBV11-2	TRBJ2-1	.	TGTGCCAGCAGCGCGACCGGGATACAATACAATGAGCAGTTCTTC	CASSATGIQYNEQFF
.	TRBV6-5	TRBJ1-5	.	TGTGCCAGCAGTTACTCGAGGTCCCGGGGTCAGCCCCAGCATTTT	CASSYSRSRGQPQHF
many	TRBV27	TRBJ2-5	TRBD1	TGTGCCAGCAGTTTCGGACAGGGCGGGGAGACCCAGTACTTC	CASSFGQGGETQYF
.	TRBV18	TRBJ2-7	TRBD1	TGTGCCAGCTCATCGTCGGGACAGGGGAACGAGCAGTACTTC	CASSSSGQGNEQYF
few	TRBV6-5	TRBJ2-7	.	TGTGCCAGCAGTTACTCCCTAAGCCCCGGGGCCTACGAGCAGTACTTC	CASSYSLSPGAYEQYF
few	TRBV5-1	TRBJ2-7	TRBD2	TGCGCCAGCAGTGTGTCGGGGGGAGGGCCCTACGAGCAGTACTTC	CASSVSGGGPYEQYF
.	TRBV15	TRBJ1-2	TRBD1	TGTGCCACCAGCAGAGCCCGGGACAGCTATGGCTACACCTTC	CATSRARDSYGYTF
few	TRBV6-1	TRBJ1-1	TRBD1	TGTGCCAGCAAGAACGTTCCGGGGGAGGGGGCCACTGAAGCTTTCTTT	CASKNVPGEGATEAFF
few	TRBV7-6	TRBJ2-7	.	TGTGCCAGCAGCTTAGAGGGTGTGACAGCGTCCTACGAGCAGTACTTC	CASSLEGVTASYEQYF
many	TRBV5-1	TRBJ2-7	.	TGTGCCAGCTCTCTCCAGGGATCCGAGCAGTACTTC	CASSLQGSEQYF
few	TRBV24-1	TRBJ1-2	TRBD1	TGTGCCACCAGTGATTGGGACAGCTCCTATGGCTACACCTTC	CATSDWDSSYGYTF